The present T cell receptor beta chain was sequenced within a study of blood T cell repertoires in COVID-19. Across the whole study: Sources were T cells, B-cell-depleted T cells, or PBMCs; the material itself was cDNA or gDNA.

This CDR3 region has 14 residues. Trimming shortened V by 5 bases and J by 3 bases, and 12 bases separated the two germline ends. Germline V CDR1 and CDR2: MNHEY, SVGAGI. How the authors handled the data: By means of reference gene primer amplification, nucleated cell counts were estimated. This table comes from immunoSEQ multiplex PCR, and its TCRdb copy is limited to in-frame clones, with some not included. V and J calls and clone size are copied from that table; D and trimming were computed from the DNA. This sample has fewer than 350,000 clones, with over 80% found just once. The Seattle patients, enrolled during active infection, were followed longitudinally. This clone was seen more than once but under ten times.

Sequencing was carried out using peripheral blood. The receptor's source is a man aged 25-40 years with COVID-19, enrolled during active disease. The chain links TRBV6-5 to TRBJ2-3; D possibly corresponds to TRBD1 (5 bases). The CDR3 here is CASSRRQLTDTQYF. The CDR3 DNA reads TGTGCCAGCAGTCGAAGACAGCTAACAGATACGCAGTATTTT.